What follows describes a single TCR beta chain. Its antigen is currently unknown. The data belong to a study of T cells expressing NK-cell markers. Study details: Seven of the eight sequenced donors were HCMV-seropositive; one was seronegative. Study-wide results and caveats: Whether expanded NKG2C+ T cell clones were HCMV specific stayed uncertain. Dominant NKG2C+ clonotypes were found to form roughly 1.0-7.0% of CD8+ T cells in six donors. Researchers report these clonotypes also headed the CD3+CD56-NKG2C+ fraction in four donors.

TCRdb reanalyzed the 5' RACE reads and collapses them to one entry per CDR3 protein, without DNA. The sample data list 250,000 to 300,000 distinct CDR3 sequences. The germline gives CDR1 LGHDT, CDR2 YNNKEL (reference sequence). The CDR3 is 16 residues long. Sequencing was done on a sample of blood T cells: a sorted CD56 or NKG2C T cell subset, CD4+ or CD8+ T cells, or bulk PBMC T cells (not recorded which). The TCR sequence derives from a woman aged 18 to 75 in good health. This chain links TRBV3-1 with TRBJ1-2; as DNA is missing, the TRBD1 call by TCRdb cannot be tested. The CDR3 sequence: CASSQDRPRPNYGYTF.